A single sample gave rise to the 13 T cell receptor beta chains below, sequenced in a study of blood T cell repertoires in COVID-19. Assay used: immunoSEQ multiplex PCR; TCRdb lists only in-frame clones, some missing. The data contain fewer than 400,000 clones, 80% to 90% of them singletons. Sequenced: PBMCs or T cells enriched from blood (not recorded which). The origin of the receptors is a man aged 25 to 40 who had recovered from COVID-19.

The V gene is TRBV19, the J gene TRBJ1-2; TRBD1 agrees at 7 bases. Losses at the gene ends were 6 bases for V and 2 bases for J; bases not matched to a gene: 12. CDR1 is LNHDA and CDR2 is SQIVND in the germline V gene (reference sequence). CDR3 size: 16 residues. CDR3 protein: CASSIDREEANYGYTF. DNA for the CDR3: TGTGCCAGTAGCATCGACAGGGAGGAGGCGAACTATGGCTACACCTTC.

J is TRBJ1-1 and V is TRBV5-1; D is undetermined. V was trimmed by 2 bases and J by 0 bases, leaving 11 bases between them. Germline CDR1 and CDR2: SGHRS and YFSETQ. This CDR3 has 15 amino acids. The CDR3 DNA reads as TGCGCCAGCAGCTTTTTACAGAACATGAACACTGAAGCTTTCTTT. This codes for CASSFLQNMNTEAFF.

This sequence joins TRBV5-1 and TRBJ2-7, with 8 nucleotides matching TRBD1. With 3 bases clipped from V and 0 bases from J, the junction kept 2 bases outside the gene matches. Germline V gene data show CDR1 as SGHRS and CDR2 as YFSETQ. CDR3 length: 14 residues. CDR3 region: CASSSQGASYEQYF. The CDR3 DNA sequence: TGCGCCAGCAGCTCCCAGGGGGCCTCCTACGAGCAGTACTTC.

V usage is TRBV24-1 and J usage is TRBJ2-2; TRBD1 matches 8 bases. The CDR3 spans 16 residues. The J segment lost 3 bases and the V segment lost 4 bases, leaving 6 bases of the junction unmatched. Germline CDR1 is KGHDR and CDR2 is SFDVKD. The chain's CDR3 is CATSDRLQGDTGELFF. The DNA for the CDR3 is TGTGCCACCAGTGACCGACTACAGGGGGACACCGGGGAGCTGTTTTTT.

The chain joins TRBV19 to TRBJ1-2, with D possibly matching TRBD1 (5 bases). Trimming took off 5 bases at V and 4 bases at J, with 20 bases between the two ends. The CDR3 contains 16 residues. Germline assignment: CDR1 LNHDA and CDR2 SQIVND (reference sequence). The CDR3 nucleotides are TGTGCCAGTAGTCCCCTCCCCCAGGGCAAGTCCTATGGCTACACCTTC. This codes for CASSPLPQGKSYGYTF.

This chain joins TRBV2 and TRBJ2-1, with 12 bases that match TRBD2. The CDR3 runs 13 residues. The V gene's germline CDR1 is SNHLY and CDR2 FYNNEI. Germline trimming cut 10 bases from V and 4 bases from J; bases unmatched to any gene: 2. The CDR3 nucleotides are TGTGCCACTACTAGCGGGGGGTACAATGAGCAGTTCTTC. Its protein product is CATTSGGYNEQFF.

This clone was observed a few times. The J gene is TRBJ2-1, the V gene TRBV5-1; 9 positions match TRBD1. The CDR3 spans 14 residues. Germline V gives CDR1 SGHRS, CDR2 YFSETQ. V dropped 3 bases and J dropped 6; count of bases not matched to a gene: 4. As DNA, the CDR3 is TGCGCCAGCAGCTGGACAGGGGACCTCAATGAGCAGTTCTTC. It specifies CASSWTGDLNEQFF.

The chain recombines TRBV7-2 with TRBJ1-2, with 8 bases aligning to TRBD1. V trimming: 7 bases; J trimming: 6 bases; junction bases outside the gene matches: 16. The CDR3 totals 16 residues. Germline-derived CDR1 and CDR2 are SGHTA and FQGNSA. CDR3 in DNA: TGTGCCAGCACCGAAAGGTCCCAGGGGGCGGAAGATGGCTACACCTTC. Amino acids: CASTERSQGAEDGYTF.

The genes are TRBV3-1 (or the pseudogene TRBV3-2) and TRBJ1-2, with 7 nucleotides matching TRBD1. This CDR3 has 15 amino acids. Germline-derived CDR1 and CDR2 are LGHDT and YNNKEL (reference sequence). V shed 4 bases, J shed 10 bases, and the junction held 15 bases outside the gene matches. The CDR3 spells CASSPRRQGLGVYTF. CDR3 bases: TGTGCCAGCAGCCCGAGGAGACAGGGTTTAGGAGTCTACACCTTC.

The chain couples TRBV19 to TRBJ2-3; D possibly corresponds to TRBD2 (5 bases). The germline CDR1 and CDR2 sequences are LNHDA and SQIVND (reference sequence). This CDR3 is 15 amino acids long. The V end lost 3 bases, the J end lost 0 bases, and 10 bases lay between the germline ends. The CDR3 sequence is CASSIPAGSTDTQYF. CDR3 DNA: TGTGCCAGTAGTATCCCGGCGGGTAGCACAGATACGCAGTATTTT.

The chain employs TRBV5-1 and TRBJ1-2, with D unclear. CDR1 and CDR2 (germline): SGHRS, YFSETQ. This CDR3 comprises 12 residues. The V end lost 0 bases, the J end lost 7 bases, and 7 bases lay between the germline ends. CDR3 DNA: TGCGCCAGCAGCTTGGGCCAGGCTGGCTACACCTTC. The encoded protein is CASSLGQAGYTF.

V is TRBV6-5 and J is TRBJ2-2, with 7 bases matching TRBD1. This CDR3 contains 15 residues. The germline V gene has CDR1 MNHEY and CDR2 SVGAGI. The V and J ends lost 6 bases and 4 bases, in that order; junction bases with no gene match: 8. This chain's CDR3 is CASRLRDSSTGELFF. In nucleotides, the CDR3 is TGTGCCAGCAGGCTCCGGGACAGCAGCACCGGGGAGCTGTTTTTT.

This clone was detected once. The chain couples TRBV6-5 to TRBJ1-1; TRBD1 matches at 9 bases. V lost 6 bases, J lost 1 base, and 6 bases stayed unmatched. This CDR3 comprises 15 residues. Per germline, CDR1 MNHEY and CDR2 SVGAGI. This chain's CDR3 is CASSRGQGGNTEAFF. In DNA form, the CDR3 reads TGTGCCAGCAGCCGGGGACAGGGTGGGAACACTGAAGCTTTCTTT.